This TCR beta chain is from a study of T cells in Graves' hyperthyroidism and ophthalmopathy. Study findings and constraints: The majority of expanded thyroid clonotypes above 0.001 also appeared in blood.

The V end lost 5 bases, the J end lost 5 bases, and 9 bases lay between the germline ends. This CDR3 has 13 residues. CDR1 SGHTA and CDR2 FQGTGA come from the germline V gene. This clonotype was recorded at least ten times. The antigen remains unidentified. Amplification of TCR beta CDR3 regions used RNA as the template. Carried out on the TCR CDR3, a first-round RT-PCR used the HTBI primer set. MiXCR was run by TCRdb on the multiplex PCR reads, yielding one entry per CDR3 protein. The table records roughly 96,000 distinct CDR3 sequences, around 52% of them present only once. This sequence originates from a woman aged 40-49 years with Graves' hyperthyroidism. The gene calls are TRBV7-3 and TRBJ2-2, with D hard to call. The source material was blood. In DNA, the CDR3 is TGTGCCAGCAGCCTGTTACAAACCGGGGAGCTGTTTTTT. It specifies CASSLLQTGELFF.